The present T cell receptor beta chain was sequenced within a study of blood T cells in healthy people across ages. Each sample yielded at least 6 million isolated PBMCs. The CDR3 has 13 residues. Trimming left V 7 bases short and J 2 bases short, with 12 bases between. Germline loops: CDR1 MNHEY, CDR2 SVGAGI. Worth noting for this clonotype: No antigen is known for it.

PCR was performed a second time for roughly 7 to 12 cycles using a sample-barcoded 5' primer and a J-beta primer mix. Sequencing recovered at least 3 million CDR3-containing paired-end reads from each sample. Each CDR3 protein is one row after TCRdb ran MiXCR on the 5' RACE reads. The repertoire holds 790,000 or so distinct CDR3 sequences, with about 61% as singletons. Overall study results and limits: Per million T cells, TCR beta diversity dropped about linearly as age rose.

The J gene is TRBJ2-7, the V gene TRBV6-5; a weak D match, TRBD2 (5 bases). The TCR sequence derives from a man in his forties in good health. The sample consisted of blood. The CDR3 nucleotides read TGTGCCAGCACTCCGGGGTCCCCCTACGAGCAGTACTTC. The encoded protein is CASTPGSPYEQYF.